This T cell receptor (beta chain) is from a study of blood T cells in healthy people across ages. Germline CDR1 SGHNT, CDR2 YENEEA. The CDR3 length is 17 residues. The germline V and J ends were trimmed by 2 bases and 0 bases, with 14 bases remaining between them. Through a sample-barcoded 5' primer and a J-beta primer mix, a second PCR was run for about 6 to 12 cycles. The yield of each sample was at least 2.5 million CDR3-containing paired-end reads. One entry per CDR3 protein results from TCRdb running MiXCR on the 5' RACE reads. The sample carries around 780,000 distinct CDR3 sequences, around 50% recorded once. General study results and limits: Changes seen in expanded clonotypes were possibly confounded by donor CMV status left unknown.

This clonotype came up a few times. As yet, its antigen is unknown. The sequence was obtained from a middle-aged man in good health. The sequencing sample was made of blood. The chain combines TRBV11-3 with TRBJ2-1, with D possibly being TRBD2 (5 bases). The CDR3, as DNA: TGTGCCAGCAGCTTATACTCTAGCCTTAGCTCCTACAATGAGCAGTTCTTC. Its protein is CASSLYSSLSSYNEQFF.